Following are 10 T cell receptor beta chains from one sample sequenced in a study of shared clonotypes between healthy human individuals. Produced via immunoSEQ multiplex PCR; TCRdb's table is partial and in-frame only. The repertoire includes approximately 2,200,000 clones, roughly 91% of them detected once, and under 2% sits in the top ten. Naive CD8 cells were CD45RO-negative, positively selected for CCR7, excluding terminally differentiated effector memory CD45RA+ cells. The specimen was naive CD8+ T cells from PBMCs. The receptors shown here come from a man younger than 30 in good health. Some clones in this sample may be carry-over from other donors' samples.

The V and J genes are TRBV6-1 and TRBJ1-2; D possibly corresponds to TRBD1 (6 bases). Germline assignment: CDR1 MNHNS and CDR2 SASEGT. Trimming left V 1 base short and J 4 bases short, with 13 bases between. CDR3 length: 15 amino acids. Here the CDR3 reads CASSEVVRGFYGYTF. The CDR3 region has the DNA TGTGCCAGCAGTGAAGTTGTCAGGGGCTTCTATGGCTACACCTTC.

The rearrangement joins TRBV11-2 to TRBJ2-4; D perhaps matches TRBD2 (6 bases). Germline values: CDR1 SGHAT, CDR2 FQNNGV. The length of the CDR3 is 16 residues. V was trimmed by 1 base and J by 3 bases, leaving 13 bases between them. In DNA, the CDR3 is TGTGCCAGCAGCTTAGTGTATCAGGGAGGCAAAAACATTCAGTACTTC. Protein product: CASSLVYQGGKNIQYF.

V gene TRBV7-9 combines with J gene TRBJ2-1, with TRBD2 matching 9 bases. CDR1 and CDR2 (germline): SEHNR, FQNEAQ (reference sequence). The CDR3 totals 18 residues. The ends lost 3 bases at V and 9 bases at J; junction bases unmatched: 18. CDR3 residues: CASSFFLFIGGRASEQFF. The CDR3 nucleotides are TGTGCCAGCAGCTTCTTTCTCTTTATTGGCGGGAGGGCGAGTGAGCAGTTCTTC.

The V call is TRBV9, the J call TRBJ2-1, with 9 bases fitting TRBD2. Germline CDR1 is SGDLS and CDR2 is YYNGEE. This CDR3 contains 17 residues. V was pared by 4 bases and J by 7 bases, with 15 bases of the junction left unmatched. CDR3 DNA: TGTGCCAGCAGCTCCTCCGGGGGCGGGAGGGCTGCGAATGAGCAGTTCTTC. It codes for CASSSSGGGRAANEQFF.

This sequence joins TRBV5-8 and TRBJ1-2, with D hard to call. V lost 6 bases, J lost 5 bases, and 8 bases lay in between. CDR1 and CDR2 from the germline V gene are SGHTS and YDEGEE. The CDR3 is 11 residues long. CDR3 bases: TGTGCCAGCACCGCCGGGTATGGCTACACCTTC. Encoded protein: CASTAGYGYTF.

The gene calls are TRBV7-9 and TRBJ1-2, with 7 bases aligning to TRBD1. Germline CDR1 and CDR2: SEHNR and FQNEAQ (reference sequence). V dropped 5 bases and J dropped 4; count of bases not matched to a gene: 10. The CDR3 consists of 15 residues. Here the CDR3 reads CASSPAVQGPYGYTF. The CDR3 bases are TGTGCCAGCAGCCCGGCGGTACAGGGGCCCTATGGCTACACCTTC.

The J gene is TRBJ2-3, the V gene TRBV9; D unresolved. Germline V gene sequence: CDR1 SGDLS, CDR2 YYNGEE. The CDR3 extends over 16 amino acids. Trimming removed 0 bases at V and 4 bases at J, with 15 bases between. The CDR3 is CASSVAPLASSDTQYF. CDR3 coding DNA: TGTGCCAGCAGCGTAGCTCCCCTCGCCAGCTCAGATACGCAGTATTTT.

This clone was detected only once. CDR3 DNA sequence: TGTGCCAGCAGGGGGGCGAGGACCGCCGGGGAGCTGTTTTTT. It yields the protein CASRGARTAGELFF. J is TRBJ2-2 and V is TRBV6-5; tentative D call: TRBD1 (6 bases). V lost 6 bases, J lost 6 bases, and 14 bases lay in between. Germline lookup yields CDR1 MNHEY and CDR2 SVGAGI. The length of the CDR3 is 14 residues.

The chain uses TRBV11-2 and TRBJ2-1; D ambiguous. CDR1 is SGHAT, CDR2 FQNNGV, per germline. The V gene lost 5 bases and the J gene lost 9 bases, with 8 bases spanning the gap. The length of the CDR3 is 11 residues. The CDR3, as DNA: TGTGCCAGCAGCCCAAGGATTGAGCAGTTCTTC. This sequence encodes CASSPRIEQFF.

The chain has TRBV27 and TRBJ2-3; no firm D call. The germline V and J ends were trimmed by 0 bases and 4 bases, with 11 bases remaining between them. The CDR3 contains 15 residues. Germline V gene lookup returns CDR1 MNHEY and CDR2 SMNVEV (reference sequence). CDR3 loop: CASSLSRTTPDTQYF. The CDR3 region has the DNA TGTGCCAGCAGTTTATCCCGCACGACGCCAGATACGCAGTATTTT.